The 4 T cell receptor beta chains given below trace back to one sample, sequenced in a study of shared clonotypes between healthy human individuals. TCRdb keeps only in-frame clones here, not all; method: immunoSEQ multiplex PCR. This sample has 2 million to 2.5 million clones, with almost 96% found just once. Sequences were obtained from naive CD4+ T cells sorted from blood. Subset in this sample: CD45RA+ positively selected. Receptor source: a man younger than 35 in good health.

The chain is built from TRBV5-4 and TRBJ1-2; 7 nucleotides align to TRBD1. Per the germline V gene, CDR1 is SGHNT and CDR2 is YYREEE (reference sequence). This CDR3 is 14 amino acids long. Trimming took 4 bases from V and 4 from J; bases not matched to a gene: 7. Here the CDR3 DNA reads TGTGCCAGCAGCAGCGGGGCAGGGGGCTATGGCTACACCTTC. Translating gives CASSSGAGGYGYTF. The entire variable domain, with the rest obtained from reference TRBV5-4 and TRBJ1-2, is as follows: ETGVTQSPTHLIKTRGQQVTLRCSSQSGHNTVSWYQQALGQGPQFIFQYYREEENGRGNFPPRFSGLQFPNYSSELNVNALELDDSALYLCASSSGAGGYGYTFGSGTRLTVV.

J is TRBJ2-7 and V is TRBV25-1; 7 nucleotides match TRBD1. V shed 8 bases and J 1 base; nucleotides not matched to a gene: 5. The CDR3 length is 13 residues. Germline values: CDR1 MGHDK, CDR2 SYGVNS. CDR3 sequence (DNA): TGTGCCAGCTTAGACAGGGTGTCCTACGAGCAGTACTTC. It specifies CASLDRVSYEQYF.

V is TRBV4-1 and J is TRBJ1-4; possible D gene TRBD1, 5 bases. Germline CDR1 MGHRA, CDR2 YSYEKL. The CDR3 totals 16 residues. Between the trimmed V and J ends, which lost 4 bases and 0 bases, there was a span of 12 bases. Here the CDR3 DNA reads TGCGCCAGCAGCCGCTACCCGGGACCAACTAATGAAAAACTGTTTTTT. Protein sequence: CASSRYPGPTNEKLFF.

This sequence joins TRBV29-1 and TRBJ2-7, with TRBD1 matching 10 bases. V shed 5 bases, J shed 2 bases, and the junction held 3 bases outside the gene matches. The CDR3 spans 13 residues. Germline-derived CDR1 and CDR2 are SQVTM and ANQGSEA. CDR3: CSVTGTGAYEQYF. CDR3 DNA: TGCAGCGTTACCGGGACAGGGGCCTACGAGCAGTACTTC.